This TCR beta chain appears in the sequencing data of a study of siplizumab effects on memory and regulatory T cells. Germline CDR1 is LNHDA and CDR2 is SQIVND (reference sequence). Trimming took off 4 bases at V and 7 bases at J, with 12 bases between the two ends. CDR3 size: 13 residues. The repertoire was sequenced with immunoSEQ multiplex PCR; TCRdb's copy has only in-frame clones and lacks some. The data show 55,000 to 80,000 clones, with 65% to 80% seen just once and about 0.41% held by the top ten. The sample comprised memory CD4+ T cells sorted from blood. This TCR derives from a human donor in good health. V is TRBV19 and J is TRBJ2-3; tentatively, D is TRBD1 or TRBD2 (5 bases each). The DNA for the CDR3 is TGTGCCAGTAGTACCCCTGGGGGTTATACGCAGTATTTT. This encodes CASSTPGGYTQYF.